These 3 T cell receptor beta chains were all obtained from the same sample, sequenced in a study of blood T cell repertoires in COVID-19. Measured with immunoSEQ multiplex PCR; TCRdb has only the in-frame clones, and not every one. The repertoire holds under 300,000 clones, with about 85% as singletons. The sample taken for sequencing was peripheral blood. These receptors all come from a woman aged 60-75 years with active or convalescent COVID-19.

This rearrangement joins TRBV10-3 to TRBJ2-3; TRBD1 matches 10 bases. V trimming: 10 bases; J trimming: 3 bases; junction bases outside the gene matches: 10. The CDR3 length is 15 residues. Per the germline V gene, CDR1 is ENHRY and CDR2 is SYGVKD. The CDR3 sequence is CATKIDRGQTDTQYF. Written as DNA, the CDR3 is TGTGCCACCAAAATCGACAGGGGGCAAACAGATACGCAGTATTTT.

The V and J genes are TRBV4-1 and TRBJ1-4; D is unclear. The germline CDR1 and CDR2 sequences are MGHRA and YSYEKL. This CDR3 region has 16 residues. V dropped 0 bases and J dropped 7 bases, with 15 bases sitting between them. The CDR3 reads CASSQEGAGPSEKLFF. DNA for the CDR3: TGCGCCAGCAGCCAAGAGGGAGCAGGCCCGAGTGAAAAACTGTTTTTT.

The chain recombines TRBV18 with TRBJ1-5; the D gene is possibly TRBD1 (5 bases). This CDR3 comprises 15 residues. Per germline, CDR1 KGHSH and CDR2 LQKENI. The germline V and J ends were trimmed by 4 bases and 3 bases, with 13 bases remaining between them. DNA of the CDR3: TGTGCCAGCTCACGGGAGGGAGGGGTCAATCAGCCCCAGCATTTT. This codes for CASSREGGVNQPQHF.